The 17 T cell receptor beta chains listed next were all sequenced from one sample in a study of blood T cells in healthy people across ages. Primed by a sample-barcoded 5' primer and a J-beta primer mix, a second PCR proceeded for 7 to 11 cycles. Via MiXCR, TCRdb re-called the 5' RACE reads, giving one row per CDR3 protein. The table includes around 1.7 million distinct CDR3 sequences, approximately 28% detected once. Sequencing was carried out using blood. The receptors come from a woman aged 25 to 39 in good health.

This clonotype was seen more than once but under ten times. The chain carries TRBV15 and TRBJ1-4, with a tentative D call TRBD1 (6 bases). With 4 bases removed from V and 1 base from J, the gap between germline ends came to 10 bases. This CDR3 region has 15 residues. From germline, CDR1 is LNHNV and CDR2 YYDKDF (reference sequence). CDR3 DNA sequence: TGTGCCACCAGCAAGGACAGTATAACTAATGAAAAACTGTTTTTT. Protein sequence: CATSKDSITNEKLFF.

J is TRBJ1-5 and V is TRBV2; TRBD1 agrees at 11 bases. Germline-derived CDR1 and CDR2 are SNHLY and FYNNEI. Unmatched junction bases numbered 7, after V lost 6 bases and J lost 3 bases. The CDR3 runs 16 residues. CDR3 nucleotides: TGTGCCAGCAGGAAAGGGACAGGGGGACCCAATCAGCCCCAGCATTTT. It encodes CASRKGTGGPNQPQHF.

The genes are TRBV7-3 and TRBJ2-1; a weak D match, TRBD2 (6 bases). Trimming pared 5 bases from V and 10 bases from J, leaving 18 bases between. In germline, CDR1 is SGHTA, CDR2 FQGTGA. The CDR3 has 14 amino acids. The CDR3: CASSLPGLDYEQFF. CDR3 nucleotides: TGTGCCAGCAGCCTACCGGGACTCGACTACGAGCAGTTCTTC.

The chain joins TRBV6-2 or TRBV6-3 to TRBJ1-2, with D tentatively TRBD1 (5 bases). Germline V gene data show CDR1 as MNHEY and CDR2 as SVGEGT. Trimming cost V 2 bases and J 6 bases, with 10 bases left between them. CDR3 size: 13 residues. CDR3 DNA sequence: TGTGCCAGCAGTTACGGGGGTATGGATGGCTACACCTTC. Its translation: CASSYGGMDGYTF.

The chain carries TRBV2 and TRBJ1-4, with D possibly being TRBD1 (6 bases). This CDR3 spans 15 amino acids. Germline CDR1 and CDR2: SNHLY and FYNNEI. Trimming left V 4 bases short and J 6 bases short, with 15 bases between. DNA for the CDR3: TGTGCCAGCAGTGTCCTCGGGACAAGGGATGAAAAACTGTTTTTT. Translated, it gives CASSVLGTRDEKLFF.

This clonotype occurred a few times. The chain combines TRBV29-1 with TRBJ2-2; the D is unclear. V lost 1 base and J 5 bases, leaving 8 bases between the germline ends. Looked up from germline, CDR1 is SQVTM and CDR2 is ANQGSEA. CDR3 length: 13 residues. DNA for the CDR3: TGCAGCGTTGAAGGAGGAAGGACCGGGGAGCTGTTTTTT. Its translation is CSVEGGRTGELFF.

This clonotype showed up just a few times. The chain is built from TRBV4-1 and TRBJ2-5, with 7 bases identical to TRBD1. The V gene's germline CDR1 is MGHRA and CDR2 YSYEKL. The trim removed 4 bases at V and 5 bases at J, leaving 7 bases unmatched. The CDR3 has 14 amino acids. The CDR3 nucleotides read TGCGCCAGCAGCCGGGTGACAGGGTTTGAGACCCAGTACTTC. Residues: CASSRVTGFETQYF.

This clonotype was recorded at least ten times. The rearrangement uses TRBV7-9 and TRBJ2-1, with D perhaps matching TRBD2 (6 bases). V shed 4 bases and J shed 6 bases, with 16 bases lying between them. This CDR3 has 15 residues. Looked up from germline, CDR1 is SEHNR and CDR2 is FQNEAQ (reference sequence). This CDR3 reads CASSYSGDWGNEQFF. In nucleotides, the CDR3 is TGTGCCAGCAGCTACTCGGGGGACTGGGGCAATGAGCAGTTCTTC.

The CDR3: CAISGTSGRASYNEQFF. As DNA, the CDR3 is TGTGCCATCAGTGGGACTAGCGGGAGGGCCTCCTACAATGAGCAGTTCTTC. The genes are TRBV10-3 and TRBJ2-1; TRBD2 aligns across 15 bases. CDR3 length: 17 amino acids. J gave up 0 bases and V 4 bases, and 1 base lay outside the gene matches. The germline CDR1 and CDR2 sequences are ENHRY and SYGVKD.

The CDR3 loop is CASSQPPLGGADIQYF. Here the CDR3 DNA reads TGTGCCAGCAGCCAACCCCCCTTAGGGGGGGCGGACATTCAGTACTTC. The chain is built from TRBV28 and TRBJ2-4; the D gene is possibly TRBD2 (7 bases). V was trimmed by 6 bases and J by 8 bases, leaving 23 bases between them. The CDR3 totals 16 residues. Germline assignment: CDR1 MDHEN and CDR2 SYDVKM.

Notes on this clonotype: A read error may explain this, as a much larger clone is one base away. V usage is TRBV5-1 and J usage is TRBJ2-7, with D possibly being TRBD1 (6 bases). Germline-derived CDR1 and CDR2 are SGHRS and YFSETQ. The length of the CDR3 is 15 residues. CDR3 residues: CANSPGTTVSYEQYF. DNA for the CDR3: TGCGCCAACAGCCCCGGGACAACGGTATCCTACGAGCAGTACTTC.

The chain links TRBV4-1 to TRBJ1-5; no reliable D call. CDR1 MGHRA and CDR2 YSYEKL come from the germline V gene. V dropped 0 bases and J dropped 3 bases, with 6 bases sitting between them. CDR3 length: 14 residues. CDR3 region: CASSQDPDNQPQHF. CDR3 in DNA: TGCGCCAGCAGCCAAGATCCAGACAATCAGCCCCAGCATTTT.

This sequence joins TRBV25-1 and TRBJ2-1, with TRBD2 identical over 8 bases. V trimming: 4 bases; J trimming: 12 bases; junction bases outside the gene matches: 11. The germline V gene has CDR1 MGHDK and CDR2 SYGVNS. CDR3 length equals 14 residues. Here the CDR3 reads CASSGAGEGYGQFF. The CDR3 DNA reads TGTGCCAGCAGTGGAGCGGGAGAGGGCTATGGGCAGTTCTTC.

A remark on this clonotype: A much larger clone differs by one base, so this may be a read error. The CDR3 protein is CASRESSPTYERYF. The CDR3 bases are TGCGCCAGCAGAGAGTCTAGCCCAACCTACGAGCGGTACTTC. The chain has TRBV5-1 and TRBJ2-4; D possibly corresponds to TRBD2 (5 bases). Trimming left V 5 bases short and J 15 bases short, with 24 bases between. CDR3 length: 14 amino acids. Germline V gene lookup returns CDR1 SGHRS and CDR2 YFSETQ.

The chain links TRBV6-2 or TRBV6-3 to TRBJ2-1, with 7 bases matching TRBD1. The CDR3 extends over 11 amino acids. Trimming at V came to 6 bases and at J to 15 bases, leaving 8 bases not matched to a gene. Germline lookup yields CDR1 MNHEY and CDR2 SVGEGT. The CDR3 DNA reads TGTGCCAGCAGCCGGGACAGCTTAAGGTTCTTC. It translates to CASSRDSLRFF.

A few counts support this clonotype. V is TRBV4-3 and J is TRBJ2-6; weak D call: TRBD1 (5 bases). This CDR3 is 19 amino acids long. Per the germline V gene, CDR1 is LGHNA and CDR2 is YSLEER. Trimming stripped 5 bases from V and 0 bases from J, with 20 bases between. The CDR3: CASSEYTDIRFSGANVLTF. The CDR3 DNA reads TGCGCCAGCAGCGAGTACACGGACATCCGATTCTCTGGGGCCAACGTCCTGACTTTC.

Ten or more counts support this clonotype. This rearrangement joins TRBV20-1 to TRBJ2-1; possibly TRBD2 for D (6 bases). V lost 0 bases, J lost 7 bases, and 16 bases lay in between. Germline lookup yields CDR1 DFQATT and CDR2 SNEGSKA (reference sequence). The CDR3 totals 15 residues. In nucleotides, the CDR3 is TGCAGTGCTAGAGAGCTGTTTGCGGGGTTGAATGAGCAGTTCTTC. Its translation: CSARELFAGLNEQFF.